A single sample is the source of the 10 T cell receptor beta chains below, sequenced in a study of T-cell memory formation after mild COVID-19 (dated by TCRdb to the early 2020s). The library was built by means of 5' RACE. This sample was sequenced with an Illumina NovaSeq 6000. TCRdb took the public reads, trimmed them with fastp at Q25, ran MiXCR for clone calling and kept in-frame beta chains. Records with the same CDR3 protein are collapsed into one entry carrying the most frequent genes and DNA. This sample gives hundreds of thousands of distinct CDR3 sequences in total; over 15% of them show up just once. The top ten clones comprise around 23% of the sample. Sequencing input: PBMCs or a T cell subset sorted from them (not recorded which). These receptors were obtained from a man between 18 and 35 years old who had mild COVID-19 (a few samples of this study predate the infection). The sample titles of this study are shuffled in the database, so cell type and time point are left out; the donor was told from shared clones.

This clonotype occurred a few times. The chain couples TRBV6-2 or TRBV6-3 to TRBJ2-7; 8 nucleotides line up with TRBD1. The CDR3 is 13 amino acids. V gave up 7 bases and J gave up 0 bases; unmatched junction bases: 2. Germline loops: CDR1 MNHEY, CDR2 SVGEGT. CDR3 residues: CASTTGASYEQYV. CDR3 in DNA: TGTGCCAGCACGACAGGGGCCTCCTACGAGCAGTACGTC.

A note on this clonotype: A read error may produce the germline difference seen at one junction end. The V call is TRBV7-3, the J call TRBJ2-2; a weak D match, TRBD1 (6 bases). The germline CDR1 and CDR2 sequences are SGHTA and FQGTGA. CDR3 length: 14 amino acids. CDR3 sequence (DNA): TGTGCCAGCAGCGAAACAGGGAACCCCGGGGAGCTGTTTTTT. Its translation is CASSETGNPGELFF.

This clonotype was seen a few times. This chain uses TRBV20-1 with TRBJ1-5; D is unresolved. CDR1 is DFQATT, CDR2 SNEGSKA, per germline (reference sequence). This CDR3 region has 13 residues. V was trimmed by 5 bases and J by 4 bases, leaving 12 bases between them. Written as DNA, the CDR3 is TGCAGTGCTTTGATACTTAATAATCAGCCCCAGCATTTT. Residues: CSALILNNQPQHF.

The chain uses TRBV9 and TRBJ2-1, with 7 bases fitting TRBD1. Unmatched junction bases numbered 4, after V lost 4 bases and J lost 9 bases. The CDR3 is 12 residues long. Per germline, CDR1 SGDLS and CDR2 YYNGEE. CDR3 in DNA: TGTGCCAGCAGCAGGGGGCATAGTGAGCAGTTCTTC. Translated: CASSRGHSEQFF.

This clonotype was counted between two and nine times. This chain joins TRBV7-9 and TRBJ2-3; the match to TRBD1 covers 8 bases. This CDR3 spans 14 amino acids. The V and J ends lost 5 bases and 6 bases, in that order; junction bases with no gene match: 7. Per germline, CDR1 SEHNR and CDR2 FQNEAQ (reference sequence). The CDR3 DNA follows: TGTGCCAGCAGCCCACCGGACAGGGAGGATACGCAGTATTTT. It encodes CASSPPDREDTQYF.

This clonotype was counted between two and nine times. This sequence joins TRBV2 and TRBJ2-5; tentatively, D is TRBD2 (6 bases). The CDR3 covers 13 residues. The germline CDR1 and CDR2 sequences are SNHLY and FYNNEI. V was trimmed by 2 bases and J by 4 bases, leaving 8 bases between them. CDR3 in amino acids: CASSELEGETQYF. DNA for the CDR3: TGTGCCAGCAGTGAATTGGAGGGAGAGACCCAGTACTTC.

In this sample, this clonotype turned up many times. The chain recombines TRBV7-2 with TRBJ1-1; D not certain. Germline CDR1 SGHTA, CDR2 FQGNSA. Deletions cut 1 base from V and 1 base from J, with 10 bases between. The CDR3 has 15 residues. DNA of the CDR3: TGTGCCAGCAGCTTAGAGGCGGGGAAGAACACTGAAGCTTTCTTT. Translated: CASSLEAGKNTEAFF.

This clonotype was seen more than once but under ten times. DNA of the CDR3: TGTGCCAGCAGTGGAAGTACTAACTACGAGCAGTACGTC. Protein sequence: CASSGSTNYEQYV. The chain uses TRBV6-2 or TRBV6-3 and TRBJ2-7; D is unresolved. Germline V gene lookup returns CDR1 MNHEY and CDR2 SVGEGT. CDR3 length: 13 residues. V was pared by 5 bases and J by 3 bases, with 11 bases between.

This clonotype was seen more than once but under ten times. The rearrangement uses TRBV7-3 and TRBJ1-4, with a weak D call TRBD1 (5 bases). The CDR3 contains 19 residues. The germline gives CDR1 SGHTA, CDR2 FQGTGA. The ends were cut back, 5 bases at V and 4 bases at J, with 26 bases in the middle. CDR3 bases: TGTGCCAGCAGCCCACAACCAGACAGTGCCCTCTCCAATAATGAAAAACTGTTTTTT. Translated, it gives CASSPQPDSALSNNEKLFF.

At least ten counts were recorded for this clonotype. J is TRBJ2-7 and V is TRBV4-1; 7 positions match TRBD1. Trimming at V came to 4 bases and at J to 4 bases, leaving 7 bases not matched to a gene. CDR3 length: 14 amino acids. The V gene's germline CDR1 is MGHRA and CDR2 YSYEKL. CDR3 nucleotide sequence: TGCGCCAGCAGCCTACGACAGGGTACATACGAGCAGTACTTC. It yields the protein CASSLRQGTYEQYF.